The source of this T cell receptor beta chain is a study of blood T cells in healthy people across ages. Study findings and constraints: Total diversity from one million sequenced T cells was likely underestimated. Shifts in expanded clonotypes may have been confounded by donor CMV status, which was unknown.

Germline V CDR1 and CDR2: MDHEN, SYDVKM. The CDR3 totals 15 residues. Trimming left V 2 bases short and J 1 base short, with 11 bases between. A remark on this clonotype: Antigen: not known.

With a J-beta primer mix and a sample-barcoded 5' primer, a second PCR ran roughly 7 to 11 cycles. A single record per CDR3 protein comes from TCRdb applying MiXCR to the 5' RACE reads. The top ten clones hold roughly 24% of a sample with 600,000 or so distinct CDR3 sequences, around 50% of them seen once. The individuals who served as donors were healthy Caucasians living in Russia, aged roughly 6 to 95. This receptor was identified in an older man in good health. The chain links TRBV28 to TRBJ2-5; D unresolved. Material: blood. CDR3 bases: TGTGCCAGCAGTTTAGGTGGCCCCCTCCAAGAGACCCAGTACTTC. This sequence encodes CASSLGGPLQETQYF.